This T cell receptor (beta chain) was found in a study of T cells in Graves' hyperthyroidism and ophthalmopathy. Overall study results and limits: With a median lead of approximately 6.4 months before onset, the model predicted ophthalmopathy. A model of 13 V-J features distinguished ophthalmopathy from stable hyperthyroidism.

RNA transcripts yielded amplified TCR beta CDR3 regions. Primed by the HTBI set, a first-round RT-PCR was run on the TCR CDR3. TCRdb itself ran the multiplex PCR reads through MiXCR, one entry per CDR3 protein. The table lists hundreds of thousands of distinct CDR3 sequences, around 20% of them singletons. Looked up from germline, CDR1 is SGHTA and CDR2 is FQGNSA. There are 18 residues in the CDR3. Trimming removed 1 base from V and 0 bases from J, with 13 bases in between. Disease duration was under 3 months in the ophthalmopathy patients, who also had a Clinical Activity Score of at least 3 and a NOSPECS grade of at least 4. Regarding this clonotype: The antigen is undetermined.

The sequence derives from a man aged 40-50 years with Graves' ophthalmopathy. Input material: blood. The J gene is TRBJ1-6, the V gene TRBV7-2; possibly TRBD1 for D (6 bases). The CDR3 region has the DNA TGTGCCAGCAGCTTAGATACCACAGGGAGCTCCTATAATTCACCCCTCCACTTT. This gives the protein CASSLDTTGSSYNSPLHF.